This record concerns one T cell receptor beta chain sequence. This record comes from a study of OX40 agonist ivuxolimab in advanced cancers. On the study more broadly: Allowance was made for prior anti-PD-1, anti-PD-L1 or anti-CTLA-4 therapy, and 40% to 45% had some. Two patients with cutaneous melanoma and one with hepatocellular carcinoma, three in total, showed partial responses.

Libraries were prepared by immunoSEQ multiplex PCR; TCRdb keeps only in-frame clonotypes and omits some of them. Of 50,000 to 65,000 clones in the sample, more than 85% were seen once. Source: CD4+ or CD8+ T cells sorted from blood, taken in a trial of the OX40 agonist ivuxolimab. The TCR originated in an adult with an advanced solid tumor such as melanoma, head and neck, liver or kidney cancer.

CDR3 in amino acids: CASSHPSGRRYNEQFF. Written as DNA, the CDR3 is TGTGCCAGCAGCCACCCTAGCGGGAGGCGGTACAATGAGCAGTTCTTC. The chain employs TRBV4-2 and TRBJ2-1; TRBD2 agrees at 11 bases. The CDR3 has 16 amino acids. Trimming removed 3 bases from V and 4 bases from J; junction bases left unmatched: 5. Germline lookup yields CDR1 LGHNA and CDR2 YNFKEQ.